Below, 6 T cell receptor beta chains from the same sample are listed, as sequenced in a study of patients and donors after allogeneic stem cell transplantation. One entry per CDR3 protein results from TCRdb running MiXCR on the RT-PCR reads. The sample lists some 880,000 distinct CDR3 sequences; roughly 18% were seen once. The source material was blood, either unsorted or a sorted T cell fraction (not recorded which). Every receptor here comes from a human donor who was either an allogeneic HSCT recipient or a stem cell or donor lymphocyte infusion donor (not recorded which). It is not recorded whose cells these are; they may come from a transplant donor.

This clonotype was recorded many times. The CDR3 DNA reads as TGCAGCGTTAATGGGCAGAGCTCCTACAATGAGCAGTTCTTC. Its protein product is CSVNGQSSYNEQFF. The V call is TRBV29-1, the J call TRBJ2-1; the D is unclear. The CDR3 is made up of 14 amino acids. Germline CDR1 reads SQVTM; CDR2 reads ANQGSEA. V lost 5 bases and J lost 0, with 11 bases in between.

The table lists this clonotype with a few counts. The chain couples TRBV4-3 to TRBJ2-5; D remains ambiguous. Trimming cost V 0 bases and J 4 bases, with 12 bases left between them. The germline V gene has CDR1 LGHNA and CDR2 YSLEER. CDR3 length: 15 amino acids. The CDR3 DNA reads TGCGCCAGCAGCCAAGAAAGTGGGGAAGGAGAGACCCAGTACTTC. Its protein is CASSQESGEGETQYF.

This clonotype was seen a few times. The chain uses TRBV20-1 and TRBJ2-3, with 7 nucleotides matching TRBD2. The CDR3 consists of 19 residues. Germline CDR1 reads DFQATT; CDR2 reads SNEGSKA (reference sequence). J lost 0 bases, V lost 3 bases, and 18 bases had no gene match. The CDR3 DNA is TGCAGTGCTAGTATGGGGGGAGGGCCCTTGGCGTCTAGCACAGATACGCAGTATTTT. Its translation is CSASMGGGPLASSTDTQYF.

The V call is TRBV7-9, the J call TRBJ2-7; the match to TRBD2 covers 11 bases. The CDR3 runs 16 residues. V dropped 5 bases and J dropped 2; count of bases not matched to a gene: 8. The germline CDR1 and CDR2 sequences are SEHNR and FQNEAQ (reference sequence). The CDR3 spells CASSPQTSGDPYEQYF. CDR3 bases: TGTGCCAGCAGCCCGCAGACTAGCGGGGATCCCTACGAGCAGTACTTC.

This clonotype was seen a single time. The CDR3 here is CASSKCPGQGKPNTEAFF. The CDR3 nucleotides are TGTGCCAGCAGCAAATGCCCGGGACAGGGGAAACCGAACACTGAAGCTTTCTTT. The chain combines TRBV21-1 with TRBJ1-1; TRBD1 was called by the table and not checked on the DNA. TRBV21-1 is a pseudogene locus. The CDR3 consists of 18 residues.

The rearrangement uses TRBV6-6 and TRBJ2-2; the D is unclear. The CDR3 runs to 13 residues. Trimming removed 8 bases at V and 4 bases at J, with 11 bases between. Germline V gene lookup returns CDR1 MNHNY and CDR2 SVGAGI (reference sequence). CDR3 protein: CASWISVTGELFF. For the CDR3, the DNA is TGTGCCAGCTGGATCTCGGTCACCGGGGAGCTGTTTTTT.